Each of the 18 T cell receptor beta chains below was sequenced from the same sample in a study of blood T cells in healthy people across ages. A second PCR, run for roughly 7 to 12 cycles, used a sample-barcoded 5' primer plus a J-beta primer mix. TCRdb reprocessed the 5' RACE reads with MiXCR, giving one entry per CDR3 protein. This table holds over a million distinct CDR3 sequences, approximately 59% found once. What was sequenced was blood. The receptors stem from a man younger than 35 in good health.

CDR3 sequence: CSASFRDLNTGELFF. CDR3 nucleotide sequence: TGCAGTGCTAGTTTCCGGGACTTAAACACCGGGGAGCTGTTTTTT. This chain connects TRBV20-1 to TRBJ2-2; tentatively, D is TRBD2 (6 bases). The V gene lost 3 bases and the J gene lost 2 bases, with 13 bases spanning the gap. The CDR3 extends over 15 amino acids. Germline lookup yields CDR1 DFQATT and CDR2 SNEGSKA (reference sequence).

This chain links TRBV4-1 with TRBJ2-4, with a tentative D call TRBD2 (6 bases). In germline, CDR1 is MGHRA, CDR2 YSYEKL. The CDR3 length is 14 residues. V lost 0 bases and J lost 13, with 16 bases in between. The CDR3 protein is CASSQETEGLEQYF. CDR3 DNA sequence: TGCGCCAGCAGCCAAGAAACGGAGGGGTTAGAGCAGTACTTC.

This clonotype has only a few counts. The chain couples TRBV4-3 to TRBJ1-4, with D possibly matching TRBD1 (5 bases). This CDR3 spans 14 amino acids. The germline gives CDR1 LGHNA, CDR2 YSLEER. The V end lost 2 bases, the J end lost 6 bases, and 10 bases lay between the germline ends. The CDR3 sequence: CASSQQGFDEKLFF. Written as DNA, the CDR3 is TGCGCCAGCAGCCAACAGGGCTTCGATGAAAAACTGTTTTTT.

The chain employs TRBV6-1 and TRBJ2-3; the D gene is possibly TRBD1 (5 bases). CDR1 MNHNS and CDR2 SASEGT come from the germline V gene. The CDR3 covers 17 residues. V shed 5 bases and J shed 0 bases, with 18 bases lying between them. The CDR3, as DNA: TGTGCCAGCAGTCCAAGGGGCCCAATCCCTAGCACAGATACGCAGTATTTT. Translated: CASSPRGPIPSTDTQYF.

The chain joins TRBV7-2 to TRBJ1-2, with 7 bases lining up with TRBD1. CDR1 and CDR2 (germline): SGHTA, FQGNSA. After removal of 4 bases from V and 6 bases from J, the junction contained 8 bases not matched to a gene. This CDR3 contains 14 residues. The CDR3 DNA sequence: TGTGCCAGCAGCTCCACTCGACAGGGTGATGGCTACACCTTC. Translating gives CASSSTRQGDGYTF.

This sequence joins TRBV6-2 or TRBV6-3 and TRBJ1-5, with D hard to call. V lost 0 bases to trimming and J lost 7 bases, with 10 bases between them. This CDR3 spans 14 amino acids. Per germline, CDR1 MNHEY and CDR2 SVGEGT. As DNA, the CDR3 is TGTGCCAGCAGTTACTCGATACGCGGGCAGCCCCAGCATTTT. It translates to CASSYSIRGQPQHF.

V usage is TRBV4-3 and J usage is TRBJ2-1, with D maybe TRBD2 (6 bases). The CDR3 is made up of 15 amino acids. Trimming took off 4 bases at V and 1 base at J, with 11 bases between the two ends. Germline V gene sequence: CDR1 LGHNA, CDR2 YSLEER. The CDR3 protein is CASSLASASYNEQFF. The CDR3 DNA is TGCGCCAGCAGCCTTGCTAGCGCATCCTACAATGAGCAGTTCTTC.

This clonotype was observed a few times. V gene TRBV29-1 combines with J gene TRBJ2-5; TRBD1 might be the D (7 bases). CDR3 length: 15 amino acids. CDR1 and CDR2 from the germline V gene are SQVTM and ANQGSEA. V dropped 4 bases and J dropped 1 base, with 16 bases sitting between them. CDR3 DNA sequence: TGCAGCGTTGGGGGGGACAGAACCCTCCAAGAGACCCAGTACTTC. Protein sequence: CSVGGDRTLQETQYF.

The CDR3 DNA reads TGTGCCAGCAGCTTCCACCACCCGACTAGCACCACAGATACGCAGTATTTT. Its protein is CASSFHHPTSTTDTQYF. V gene TRBV5-5 combines with J gene TRBJ2-3, with TRBD2 matching over 7 bases. The V and J ends lost 2 bases and 2 bases, in that order; junction bases with no gene match: 11. The CDR3 loop spans 17 amino acids. The germline V gene encodes CDR1 SGHKS and CDR2 YYEKEE (reference sequence).

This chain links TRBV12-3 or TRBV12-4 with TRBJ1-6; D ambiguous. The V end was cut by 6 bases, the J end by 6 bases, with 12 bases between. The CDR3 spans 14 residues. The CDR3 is CASSTGLSNSPLHF. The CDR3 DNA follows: TGTGCCAGCAGCACGGGGTTATCTAATTCACCCCTCCACTTT.

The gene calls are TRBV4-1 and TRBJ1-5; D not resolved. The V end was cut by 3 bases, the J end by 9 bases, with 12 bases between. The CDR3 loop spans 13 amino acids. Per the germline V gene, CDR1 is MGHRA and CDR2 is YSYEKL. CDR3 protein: CASSHGREGPQHF. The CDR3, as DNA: TGCGCCAGCAGCCACGGCAGAGAAGGGCCCCAGCATTTT.

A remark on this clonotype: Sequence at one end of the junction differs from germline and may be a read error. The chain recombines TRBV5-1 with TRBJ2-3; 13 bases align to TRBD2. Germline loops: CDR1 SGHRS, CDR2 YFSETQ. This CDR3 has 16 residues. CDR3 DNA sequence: TGTGCCAGCAGTTTGACTAGCGGGGGGAGCACAGATACGCAGTATTTT. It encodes CASSLTSGGSTDTQYF.

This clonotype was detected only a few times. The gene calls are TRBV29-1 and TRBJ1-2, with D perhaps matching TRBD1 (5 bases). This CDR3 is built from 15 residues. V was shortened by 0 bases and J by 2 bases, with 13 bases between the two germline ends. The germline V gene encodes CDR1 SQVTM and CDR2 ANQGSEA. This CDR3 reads CSVEDQVEGNYGYTF. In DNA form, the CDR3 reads TGCAGCGTTGAAGATCAGGTGGAGGGGAACTATGGCTACACCTTC.

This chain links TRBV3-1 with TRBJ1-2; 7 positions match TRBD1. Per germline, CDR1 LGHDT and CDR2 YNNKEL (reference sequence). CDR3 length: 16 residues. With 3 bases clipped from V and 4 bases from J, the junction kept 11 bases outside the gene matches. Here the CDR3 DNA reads TGTGCCAGCAGCCAGGAAACAGGGGAGATTAGCTATGGCTACACCTTC. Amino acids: CASSQETGEISYGYTF.

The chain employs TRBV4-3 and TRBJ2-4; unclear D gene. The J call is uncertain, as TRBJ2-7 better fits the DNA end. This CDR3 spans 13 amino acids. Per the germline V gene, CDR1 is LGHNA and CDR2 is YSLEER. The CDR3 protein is CASSQEPQYEQYF. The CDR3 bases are TGCGCCAGCAGCCAAGAACCCCAGTACGAGCAGTACTTC.

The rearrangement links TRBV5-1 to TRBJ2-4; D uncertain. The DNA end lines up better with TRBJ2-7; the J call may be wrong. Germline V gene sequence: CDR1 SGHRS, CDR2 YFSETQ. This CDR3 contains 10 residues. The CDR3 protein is CAFGDYEQYF. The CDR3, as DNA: TGCGCCTTTGGGGATTACGAGCAGTACTTC.

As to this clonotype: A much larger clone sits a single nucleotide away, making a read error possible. The CDR3 bases are TGCAGCGTTGACCGTCTGGGGTCCAATGAGCAGTACTTC. Protein sequence: CSVDRLGSNEQYF. The chain is built from TRBV29-1 and TRBJ2-5, with D uncertain. There are 13 residues in the CDR3. V was pared by 3 bases and J by 11 bases, with 19 bases between. Germline V CDR1 and CDR2: SQVTM, ANQGSEA. Complete variable domain (other parts from reference TRBV29-1 and TRBJ2-5): SAVISQKPSRDICQRGTSLTIQCQVDSQVTMMFWYRQQPGQSLTLIATANQGSEATYESGFVIDKFPISRPNLTFSTLTVSNMSPEDSSIYLCSVDRLGSNEQYFGPGTRLLVL.

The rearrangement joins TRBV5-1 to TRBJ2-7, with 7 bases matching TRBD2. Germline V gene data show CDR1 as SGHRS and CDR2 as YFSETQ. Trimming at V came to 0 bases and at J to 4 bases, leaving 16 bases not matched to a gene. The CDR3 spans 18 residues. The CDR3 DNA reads TGCGCCAGCAGCTTGGGACGGCCTTTACTGGCGGGAGTATACGAGCAGTACTTC. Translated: CASSLGRPLLAGVYEQYF.